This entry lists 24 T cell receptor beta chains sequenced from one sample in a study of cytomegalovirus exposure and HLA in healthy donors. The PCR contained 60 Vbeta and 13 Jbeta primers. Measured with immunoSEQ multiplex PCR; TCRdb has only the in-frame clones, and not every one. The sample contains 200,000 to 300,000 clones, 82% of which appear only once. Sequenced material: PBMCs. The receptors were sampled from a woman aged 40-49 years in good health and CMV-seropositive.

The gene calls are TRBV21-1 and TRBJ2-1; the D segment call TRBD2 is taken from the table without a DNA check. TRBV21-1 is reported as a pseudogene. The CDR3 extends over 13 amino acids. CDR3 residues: CASTPEGSNEQFF. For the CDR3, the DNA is TGTGCCAGCACCCCGGAGGGGAGTAATGAGCAGTTCTTC.

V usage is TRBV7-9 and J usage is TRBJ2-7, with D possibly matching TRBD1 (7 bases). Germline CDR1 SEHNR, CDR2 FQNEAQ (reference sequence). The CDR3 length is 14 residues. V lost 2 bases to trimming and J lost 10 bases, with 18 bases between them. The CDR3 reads CASSLNTGGGGQYF. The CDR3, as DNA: TGTGCCAGCAGCTTAAACACAGGAGGGGGCGGTCAGTACTTC.

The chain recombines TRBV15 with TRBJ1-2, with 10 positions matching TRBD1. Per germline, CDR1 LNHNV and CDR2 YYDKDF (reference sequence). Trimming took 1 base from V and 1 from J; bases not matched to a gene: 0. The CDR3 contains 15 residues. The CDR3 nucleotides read TGTGCCACCAGCAGAGGGACAGGGGGTAACTATGGCTACACCTTC. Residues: CATSRGTGGNYGYTF.

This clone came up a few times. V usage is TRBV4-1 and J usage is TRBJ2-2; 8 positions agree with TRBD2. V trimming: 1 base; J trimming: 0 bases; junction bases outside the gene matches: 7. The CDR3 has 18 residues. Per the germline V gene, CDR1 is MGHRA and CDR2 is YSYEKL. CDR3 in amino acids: CASSQGRRGGANTGELFF. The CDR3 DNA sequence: TGCGCCAGCAGCCAAGGACGACGGGGGGGCGCGAACACCGGGGAGCTGTTTTTT.

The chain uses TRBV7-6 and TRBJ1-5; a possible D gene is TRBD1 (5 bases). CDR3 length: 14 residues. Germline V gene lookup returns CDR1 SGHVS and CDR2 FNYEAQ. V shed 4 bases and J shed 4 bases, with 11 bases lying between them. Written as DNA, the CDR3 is TGTGCCAGCAGCTCGGGGGTATCTAATCAGCCCCAGCATTTT. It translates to CASSSGVSNQPQHF.

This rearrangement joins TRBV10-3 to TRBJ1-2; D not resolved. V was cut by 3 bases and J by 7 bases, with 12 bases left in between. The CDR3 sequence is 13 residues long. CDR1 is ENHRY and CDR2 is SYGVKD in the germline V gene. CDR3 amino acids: CAISDPAVSGYTF. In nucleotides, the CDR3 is TGTGCCATCAGTGACCCCGCGGTATCTGGCTACACCTTC.

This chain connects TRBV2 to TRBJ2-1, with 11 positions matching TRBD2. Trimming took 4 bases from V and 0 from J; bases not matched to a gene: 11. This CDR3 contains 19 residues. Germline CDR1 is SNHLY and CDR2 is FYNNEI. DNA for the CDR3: TGTGCCAGCAGTGGCCCCGGACTAGCGGGTCACAGCTCCTACAATGAGCAGTTCTTC. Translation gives CASSGPGLAGHSSYNEQFF.

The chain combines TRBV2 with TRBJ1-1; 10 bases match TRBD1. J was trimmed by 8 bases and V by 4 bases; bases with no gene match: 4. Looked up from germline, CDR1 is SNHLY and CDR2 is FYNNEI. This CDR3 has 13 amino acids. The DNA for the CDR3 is TGTGCCAGCAGTGGACAGGGGGCGATAGAAGCTTTCTTT. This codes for CASSGQGAIEAFF.

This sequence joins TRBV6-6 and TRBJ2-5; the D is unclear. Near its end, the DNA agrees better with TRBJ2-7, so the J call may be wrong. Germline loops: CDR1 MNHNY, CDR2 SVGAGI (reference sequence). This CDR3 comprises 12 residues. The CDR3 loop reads CASRESPSEQYF. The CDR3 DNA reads TGTGCCAGCAGGGAATCCCCCAGCGAGCAGTACTTC.

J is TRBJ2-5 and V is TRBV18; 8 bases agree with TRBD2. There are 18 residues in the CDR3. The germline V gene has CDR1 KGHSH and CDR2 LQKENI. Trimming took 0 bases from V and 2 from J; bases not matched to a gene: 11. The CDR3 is CASSPPVPTGGAQETQYF. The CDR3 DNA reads TGTGCCAGCTCACCACCGGTTCCCACGGGAGGGGCTCAAGAGACCCAGTACTTC. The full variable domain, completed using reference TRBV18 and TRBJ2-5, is NAGVMQNPRHLVRRRGQEARLRCSPMKGHSHVYWYRQLPEEGLKFMVYLQKENIIDESGMPKERFSAEFPKEGPSILRIQQVVRGDSAAYFCASSPPVPTGGAQETQYFGPGTRLLVL.

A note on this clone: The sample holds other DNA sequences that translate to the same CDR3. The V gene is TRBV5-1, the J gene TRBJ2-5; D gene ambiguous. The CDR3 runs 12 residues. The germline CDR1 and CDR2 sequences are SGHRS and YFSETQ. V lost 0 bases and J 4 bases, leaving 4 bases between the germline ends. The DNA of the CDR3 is TGCGCCAGCAGCTTGGCCGGAGAGACCCAGTACTTC. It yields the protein CASSLAGETQYF.

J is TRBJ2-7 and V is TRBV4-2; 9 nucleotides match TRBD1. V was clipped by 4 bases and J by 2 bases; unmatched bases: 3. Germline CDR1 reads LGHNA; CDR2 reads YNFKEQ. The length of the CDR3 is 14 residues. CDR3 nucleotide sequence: TGTGCCAGCAGCCTCTGGACAGGGGCCTACGAGCAGTACTTC. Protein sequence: CASSLWTGAYEQYF.

The CDR3 DNA sequence: TGTGCCATCAGTTTTGGACAGAACACTGAAGCTTTCTTT. This encodes CAISFGQNTEAFF. This sequence joins TRBV10-3 and TRBJ1-1, with D maybe TRBD1 (5 bases). The CDR3 covers 13 residues. V lost 5 bases and J 1 base, leaving 8 bases between the germline ends. Germline loops: CDR1 ENHRY, CDR2 SYGVKD.

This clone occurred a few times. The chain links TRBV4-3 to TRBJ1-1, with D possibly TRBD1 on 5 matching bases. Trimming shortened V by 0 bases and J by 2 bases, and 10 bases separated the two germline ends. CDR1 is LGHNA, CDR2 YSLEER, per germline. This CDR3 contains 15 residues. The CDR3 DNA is TGCGCCAGCAGCCAAGATGAGACAGCTAACACTGAAGCTTTCTTT. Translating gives CASSQDETANTEAFF.

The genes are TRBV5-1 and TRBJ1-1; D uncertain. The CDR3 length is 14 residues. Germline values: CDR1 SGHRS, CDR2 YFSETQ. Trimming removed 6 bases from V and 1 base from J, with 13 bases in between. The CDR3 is CASNIQSSNTEAFF. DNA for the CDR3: TGCGCCAGCAACATTCAGTCTTCGAACACTGAAGCTTTCTTT.

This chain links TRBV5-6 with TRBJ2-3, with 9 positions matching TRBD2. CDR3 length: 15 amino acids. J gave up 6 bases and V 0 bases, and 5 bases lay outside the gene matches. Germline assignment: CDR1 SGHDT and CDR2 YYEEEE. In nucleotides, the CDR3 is TGTGCCAGCAGCTTGGTGCTAGCGGGGTGGGATACGCAGTATTTT. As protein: CASSLVLAGWDTQYF. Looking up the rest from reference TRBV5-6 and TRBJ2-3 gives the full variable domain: DAGVTQSPTHLIKTRGQQVTLRCSPKSGHDTVSWYQQALGQGPQFIFQYYEEEERQRGNFPDRFSGHQFPNYSSELNVNALLLGDSALYLCASSLVLAGWDTQYFGPGTRLTVL.

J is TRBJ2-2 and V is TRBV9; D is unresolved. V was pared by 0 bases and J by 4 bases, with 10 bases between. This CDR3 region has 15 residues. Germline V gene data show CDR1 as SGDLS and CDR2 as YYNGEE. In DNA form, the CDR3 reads TGTGCCAGCAGCGTAGACTACCATCCCACCGGGGAGCTGTTTTTT. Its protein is CASSVDYHPTGELFF.

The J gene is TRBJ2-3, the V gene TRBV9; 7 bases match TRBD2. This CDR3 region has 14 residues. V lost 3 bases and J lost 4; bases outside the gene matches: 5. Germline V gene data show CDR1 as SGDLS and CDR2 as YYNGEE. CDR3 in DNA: TGTGCCAGCAGCGGGAGACTAGCCTCAGATACGCAGTATTTT. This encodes CASSGRLASDTQYF.

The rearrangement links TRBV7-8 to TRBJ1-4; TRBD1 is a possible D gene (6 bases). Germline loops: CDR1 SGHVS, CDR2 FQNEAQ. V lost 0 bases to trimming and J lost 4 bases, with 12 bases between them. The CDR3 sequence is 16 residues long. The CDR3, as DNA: TGTGCCAGCAGCTTAGCCGGGGGGGCCGGTAATGAAAAACTGTTTTTT. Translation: CASSLAGGAGNEKLFF. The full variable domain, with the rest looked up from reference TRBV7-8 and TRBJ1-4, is GAGVSQSPRYKVAKRGQDVALRCDPISGHVSLFWYQQALGQGPEFLTYFQNEAQLDKSGLPSDRFFAERPEGSVSTLKIQRTQQEDSAVYLCASSLAGGAGNEKLFFGSGTQLSVL.

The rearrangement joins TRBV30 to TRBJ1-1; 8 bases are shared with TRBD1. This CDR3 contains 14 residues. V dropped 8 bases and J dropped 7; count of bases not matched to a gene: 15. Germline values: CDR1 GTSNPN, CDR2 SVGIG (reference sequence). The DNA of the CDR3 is TGTGCCCACGAAAAAAACAGGGGGTTGTTTGAAGCTTTCTTT. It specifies CAHEKNRGLFEAFF.

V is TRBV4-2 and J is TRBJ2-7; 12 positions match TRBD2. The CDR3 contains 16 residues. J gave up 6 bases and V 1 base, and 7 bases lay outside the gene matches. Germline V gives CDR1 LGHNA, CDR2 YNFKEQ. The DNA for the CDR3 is TGTGCCAGCAGCCAAGGATTGACTAGCGGGGGCGCCGAGCAGTACTTC. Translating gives CASSQGLTSGGAEQYF.

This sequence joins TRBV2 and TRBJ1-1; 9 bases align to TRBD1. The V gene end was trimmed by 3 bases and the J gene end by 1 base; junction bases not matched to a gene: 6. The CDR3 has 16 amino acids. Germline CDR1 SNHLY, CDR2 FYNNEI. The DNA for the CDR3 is TGTGCCAGCAGTGATACAGGGGGCGGCCCGAACACTGAAGCTTTCTTT. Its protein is CASSDTGGGPNTEAFF.

This CDR3 reads CASSSRQGTTQYF. The CDR3 region has the DNA TGTGCCAGCAGCAGTAGACAGGGGACAACCCAGTACTTC. V and J are TRBV21-1 and TRBJ2-5; the DNA was not used to check the table's D call, TRBD1. TRBV21-1 is a known pseudogene. There are 13 residues in the CDR3.

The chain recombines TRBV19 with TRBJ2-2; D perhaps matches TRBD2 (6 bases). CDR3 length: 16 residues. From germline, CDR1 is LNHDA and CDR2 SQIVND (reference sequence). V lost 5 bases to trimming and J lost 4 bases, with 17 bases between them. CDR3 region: CASSRSGTYSTGELFF. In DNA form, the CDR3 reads TGTGCCAGTAGTCGGTCCGGGACTTATAGCACCGGGGAGCTGTTTTTT.